This T cell receptor beta chain was identified in a study of lymphopenia after photon versus proton radiotherapy. V dropped 2 bases and J dropped 4 bases, with 8 bases sitting between them. CDR3 length: 13 residues. Germline V gene sequence: CDR1 SGHNT, CDR2 YYREEE (reference sequence). Generated by immunoSEQ multiplex PCR, the TCRdb table keeps only in-frame clones and is missing some. The sample contains approximately 23,000 clones, around nine tenths of which appear only once. Study observations and caveats: Larger post-nadir TCR diversity loss correlated inversely with survival in deceased patients. Authors raise, but do not show, better survival with proton therapy. Post-nadir diversity loss with photons came from oligoclonal expansion, particularly CD8+ Temra cells. Relative stability marked proton patients; photon patients lost diversity and naive cells.

As concerns this clone: Its antigen is not known.

The sample in question was peripheral blood, obtained from a patient treated with proton-based radiotherapy. The sequence derives from a man aged 80 or over with esophageal cancer. The chain combines TRBV5-4 with TRBJ2-3, with D hard to call. CDR3 loop: CASSFLGPDTQYF. CDR3 in DNA: TGTGCCAGCAGCTTCTTAGGGCCAGATACGCAGTATTTT.